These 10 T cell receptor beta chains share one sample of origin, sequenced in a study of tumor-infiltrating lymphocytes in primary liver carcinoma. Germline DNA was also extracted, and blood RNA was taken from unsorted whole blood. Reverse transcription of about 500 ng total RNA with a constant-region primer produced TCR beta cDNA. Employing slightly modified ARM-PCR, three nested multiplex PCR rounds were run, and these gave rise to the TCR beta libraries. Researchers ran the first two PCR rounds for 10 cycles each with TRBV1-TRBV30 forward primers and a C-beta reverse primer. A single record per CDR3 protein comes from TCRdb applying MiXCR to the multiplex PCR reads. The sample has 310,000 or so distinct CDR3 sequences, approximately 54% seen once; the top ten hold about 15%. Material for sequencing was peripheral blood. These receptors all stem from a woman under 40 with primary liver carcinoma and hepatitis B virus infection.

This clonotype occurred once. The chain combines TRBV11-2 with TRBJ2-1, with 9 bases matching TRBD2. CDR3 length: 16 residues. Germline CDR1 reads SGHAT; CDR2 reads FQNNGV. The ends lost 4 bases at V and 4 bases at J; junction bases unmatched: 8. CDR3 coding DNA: TGTGCCAGCAGCTCGATAGGGACTAGCTCATACAATGAGCAGTTCTTC. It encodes CASSSIGTSSYNEQFF. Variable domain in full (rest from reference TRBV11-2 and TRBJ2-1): EAGVAQSPRYKIIEKRQSVAFWCNPISGHATLYWYQQILGQGPKLLIQFQNNGVVDDSQLPKDRFSAERLKGVDSTLKIQPAKLEDSAVYLCASSSIGTSSYNEQFFGPGTRLTVL.

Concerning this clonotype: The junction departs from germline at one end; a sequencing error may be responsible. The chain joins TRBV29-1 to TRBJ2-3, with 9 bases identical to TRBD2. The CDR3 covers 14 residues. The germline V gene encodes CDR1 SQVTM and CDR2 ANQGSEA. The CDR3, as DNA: TGCAGCATTGATACAGGGACTAGCACAGCTACGCAGTATTTT. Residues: CSIDTGTSTATQYF.

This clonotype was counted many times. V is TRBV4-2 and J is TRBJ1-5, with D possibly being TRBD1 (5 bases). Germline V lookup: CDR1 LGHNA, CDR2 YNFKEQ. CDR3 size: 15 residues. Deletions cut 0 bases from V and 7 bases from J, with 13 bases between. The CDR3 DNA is TGTGCCAGCAGCCAAGATATGGGGGTAGGCCAGCCCCAGCATTTT. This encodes CASSQDMGVGQPQHF.

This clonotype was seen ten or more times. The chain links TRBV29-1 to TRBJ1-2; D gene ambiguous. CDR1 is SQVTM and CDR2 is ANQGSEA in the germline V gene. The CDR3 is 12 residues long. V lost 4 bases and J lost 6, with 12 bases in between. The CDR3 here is CSVVSQKDGYTF. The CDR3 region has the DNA TGCAGCGTTGTAAGCCAGAAGGATGGCTACACCTTC.

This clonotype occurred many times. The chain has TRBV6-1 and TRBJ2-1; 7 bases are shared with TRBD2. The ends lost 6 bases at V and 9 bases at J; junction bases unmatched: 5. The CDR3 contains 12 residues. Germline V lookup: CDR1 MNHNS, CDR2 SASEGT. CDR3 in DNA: TGTGCCAGCAGATCCGGACTAGTTGAGCAGTTCTTC. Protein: CASRSGLVEQFF.

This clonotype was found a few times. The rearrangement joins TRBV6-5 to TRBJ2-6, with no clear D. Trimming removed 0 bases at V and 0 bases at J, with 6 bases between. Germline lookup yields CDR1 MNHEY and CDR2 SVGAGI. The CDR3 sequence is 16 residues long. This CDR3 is CASSYSRSSGANVLTF. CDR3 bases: TGTGCCAGCAGTTACTCGAGGAGCTCTGGGGCCAACGTCCTGACTTTC.

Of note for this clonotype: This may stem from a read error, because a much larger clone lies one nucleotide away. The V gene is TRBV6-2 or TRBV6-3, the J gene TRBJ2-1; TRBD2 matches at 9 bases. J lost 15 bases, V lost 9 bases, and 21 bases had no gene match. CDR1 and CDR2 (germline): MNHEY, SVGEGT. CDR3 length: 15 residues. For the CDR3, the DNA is TGTGCCAGTCTCCCTTTGTCTAGCGGGACGCTTGGGCTGTTCTTC. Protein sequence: CASLPLSSGTLGLFF.

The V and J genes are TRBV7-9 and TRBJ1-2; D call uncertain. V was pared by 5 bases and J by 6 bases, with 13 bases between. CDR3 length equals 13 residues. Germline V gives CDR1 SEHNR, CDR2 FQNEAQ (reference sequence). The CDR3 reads CASSRNHLDGYTF. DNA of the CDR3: TGTGCCAGCAGCCGCAATCATCTAGATGGCTACACCTTC.

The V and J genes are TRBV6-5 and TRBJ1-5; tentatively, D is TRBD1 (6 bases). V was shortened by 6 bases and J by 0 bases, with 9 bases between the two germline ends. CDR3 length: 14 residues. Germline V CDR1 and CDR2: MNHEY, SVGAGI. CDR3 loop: CASSDRSSNQPQHF. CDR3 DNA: TGTGCCAGCAGCGACAGGAGTAGCAATCAGCCCCAGCATTTT.

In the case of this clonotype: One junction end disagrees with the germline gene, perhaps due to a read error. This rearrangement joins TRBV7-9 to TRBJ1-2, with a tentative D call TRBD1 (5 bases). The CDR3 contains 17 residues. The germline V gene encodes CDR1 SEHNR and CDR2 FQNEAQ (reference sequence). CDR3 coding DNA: TGTGCCAGCAGCTTAACGCCTTTAGGGGCGGACCTCTATGGCGACACCTTC. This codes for CASSLTPLGADLYGDTF. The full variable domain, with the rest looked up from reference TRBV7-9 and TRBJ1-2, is DTGVSQNPRHKITKRGQNVTFRCDPISEHNRLYWYRQTLGQGPEFLTYFQNEAQLEKSRLLSDRFSAERPKGSFSTLEIQRTEQGDSAMYLCASSLTPLGADLYGDTFGSGTRLTVV.